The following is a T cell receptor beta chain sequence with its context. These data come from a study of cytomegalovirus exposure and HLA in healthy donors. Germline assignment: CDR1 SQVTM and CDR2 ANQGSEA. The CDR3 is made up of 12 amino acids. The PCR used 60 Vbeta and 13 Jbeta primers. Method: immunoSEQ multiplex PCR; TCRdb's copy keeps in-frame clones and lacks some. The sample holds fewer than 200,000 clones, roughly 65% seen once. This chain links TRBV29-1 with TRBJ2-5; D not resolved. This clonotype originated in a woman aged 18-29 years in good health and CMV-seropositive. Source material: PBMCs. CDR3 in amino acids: CGSVDPQETQYF. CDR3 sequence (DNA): TGCGGCAGCGTAGACCCACAAGAGACCCAGTACTTC.